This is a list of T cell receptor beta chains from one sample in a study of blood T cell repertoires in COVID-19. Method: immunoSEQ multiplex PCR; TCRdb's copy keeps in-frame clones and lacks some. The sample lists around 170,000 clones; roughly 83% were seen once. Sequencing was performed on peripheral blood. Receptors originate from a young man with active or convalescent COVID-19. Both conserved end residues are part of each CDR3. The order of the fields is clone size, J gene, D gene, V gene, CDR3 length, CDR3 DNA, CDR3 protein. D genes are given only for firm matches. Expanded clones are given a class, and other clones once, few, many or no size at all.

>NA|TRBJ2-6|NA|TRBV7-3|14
TGTGCCAGCAGCCGCGACTCTGGGGCCAACGTCCTGACTTTC
CASSRDSGANVLTF
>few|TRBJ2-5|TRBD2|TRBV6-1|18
TGTGCCAGCAGTGAAGGAGCCCCCGGACTAGCGGGAGGGGAGACCCAGTACTTC
CASSEGAPGLAGGETQYF
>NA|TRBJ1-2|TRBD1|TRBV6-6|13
TGTGCCAGCAGTGAGGGACAGCACTATGGCTACACCTTC
CASSEGQHYGYTF
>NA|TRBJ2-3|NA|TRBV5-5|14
TGTGCCAGCAGCTTGGGGCTAGCCGCAGATACGCAGTATTTT
CASSLGLAADTQYF
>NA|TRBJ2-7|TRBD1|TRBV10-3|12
TGTGCCACCGGACAGGGGAACTACGAGCAGTACTTC
CATGQGNYEQYF
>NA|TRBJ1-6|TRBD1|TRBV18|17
TGTGCCAGCTCACCATTAGGCGCAGGGGGCAACAATTCACCCCTCCACTTT
CASSPLGAGGNNSPLHF
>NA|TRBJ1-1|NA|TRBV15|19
TGTGCCACCAGCAGAGATAGACTTGGGTTCGGAATAGGAACCACTGAAGCTTTCTTT
CATSRDRLGFGIGTTEAFF
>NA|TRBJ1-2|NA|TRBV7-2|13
TGTGCCAGCAGCCTAGACCCTAAAGTTGGCTACACCTTC
CASSLDPKVGYTF
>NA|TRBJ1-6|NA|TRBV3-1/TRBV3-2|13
TGTGCCAGCAGCCAAGAGAGGATTTCACCCCTCCACTTT
CASSQERISPLHF
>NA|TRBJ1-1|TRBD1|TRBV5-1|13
TGCGCCAGCAGCCTAGGGGGCGGCACTGAAGCTTTCTTT
CASSLGGGTEAFF
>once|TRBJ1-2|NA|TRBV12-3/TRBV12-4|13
TGTGCCAGCAGTTCTAACAGTAACTATGGCTACACCTTC
CASSSNSNYGYTF
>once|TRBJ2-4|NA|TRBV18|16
TGTGCCAGCTCACCCATGACAGCAAGAGCCAAAAACATTCAGTACTTC
CASSPMTARAKNIQYF
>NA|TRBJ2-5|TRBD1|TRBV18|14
TGTGCCAGCTCACCGGGACAGGGGAGGGAGACCCAGTACTTC
CASSPGQGRETQYF
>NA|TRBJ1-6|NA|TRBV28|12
TGTGCCAGCACGCAGCAGGGGTCACCCCTCCACTTT
CASTQQGSPLHF
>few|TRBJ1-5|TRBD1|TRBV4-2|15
TGTGCCAGCAGCCCCACACAGGGGGCAGGGCAGCCCCAGCATTTT
CASSPTQGAGQPQHF
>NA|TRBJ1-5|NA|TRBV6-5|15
TGTGCCAGCAGTTACTCGTGGGGTAGCGGTCAGCCCCAGCATTTT
CASSYSWGSGQPQHF
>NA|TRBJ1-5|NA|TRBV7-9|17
TGTGCCAGCAGCTTAGCGGTCACAGGGTCCGGGGATCAGCCCCAGCATTTT
CASSLAVTGSGDQPQHF
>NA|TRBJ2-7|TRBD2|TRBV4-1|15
TGCGCCAGCAGCCAAATAGCGGGGGGTACCTACGAGCAGTACTTC
CASSQIAGGTYEQYF
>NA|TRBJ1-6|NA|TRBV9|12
TGTGCCAGCAGCCGACGGGAATCACCCCTCCACTTT
CASSRRESPLHF
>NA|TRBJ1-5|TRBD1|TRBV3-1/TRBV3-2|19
TGTGCCAGCAGCCAAGATGTTGGGAGGACAGGGGCGTTTAATCAGCCCCAGCATTTT
CASSQDVGRTGAFNQPQHF
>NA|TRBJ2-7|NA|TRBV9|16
TGTGCCAGCAGCGTATCCCCCGGGACTCCAGGCGGCGAGCAGTACTTC
CASSVSPGTPGGEQYF
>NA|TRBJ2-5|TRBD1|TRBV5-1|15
TGCGCCAGCAGCTTGGAGGGGGCCCGCCAAGAGACCCAGTACTTC
CASSLEGARQETQYF